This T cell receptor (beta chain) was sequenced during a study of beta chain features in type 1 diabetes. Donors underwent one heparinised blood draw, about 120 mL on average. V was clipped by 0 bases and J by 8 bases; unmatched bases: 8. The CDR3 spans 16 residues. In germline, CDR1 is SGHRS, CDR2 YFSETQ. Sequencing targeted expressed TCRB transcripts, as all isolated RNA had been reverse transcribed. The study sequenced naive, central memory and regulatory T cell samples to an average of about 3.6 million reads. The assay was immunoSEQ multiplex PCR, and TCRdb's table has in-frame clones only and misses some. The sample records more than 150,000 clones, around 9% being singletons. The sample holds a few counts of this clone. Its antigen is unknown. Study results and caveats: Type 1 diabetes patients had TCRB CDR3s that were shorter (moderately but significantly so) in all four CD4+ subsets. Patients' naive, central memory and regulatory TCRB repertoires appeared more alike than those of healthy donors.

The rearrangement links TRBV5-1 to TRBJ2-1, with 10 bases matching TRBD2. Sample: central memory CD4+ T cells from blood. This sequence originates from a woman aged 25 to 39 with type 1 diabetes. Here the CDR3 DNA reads TGCGCCAGCAGCTTGGGACTAGCGGGCTTTGAGGATGAGCAGTTCTTC. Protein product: CASSLGLAGFEDEQFF.